The rows below give T cell receptor beta chains drawn from one sample of a study of blood T cell repertoires in COVID-19. Method: immunoSEQ multiplex PCR; TCRdb's copy keeps in-frame clones and lacks some. The sample has approximately 85,000 clones, approximately 90% seen once. The specimen was peripheral blood. The receptors come from a man in his forties or fifties with acute or convalescent COVID-19. Each CDR3 is given with its conserved first and last residue. D genes are given only for firm matches. Clone size, where shown, is once, few, many, or a class for clones that have expanded.

d_call j_call v_call clone_size cdr3_aa cdr3_nt
- TRBJ1-5 TRBV11-2 - CASSLGGVDQPQHF TGTGCCAGCAGCTTAGGGGGGGTTGATCAGCCCCAGCATTTT
- TRBJ2-7 TRBV6-1 - CASSDRVEQYF TGTGCCAGCAGTGACAGGGTCGAGCAGTACTTC
- TRBJ2-7 TRBV28 - CASSPPLGGSYEQYF TGTGCCAGCAGTCCCCCTCTGGGGGGCTCCTACGAGCAGTACTTC
- TRBJ1-5 TRBV4-1 - CASSQGGRGSNQPQHF TGCGCCAGCAGCCAAGGGGGTCGAGGGAGCAATCAGCCCCAGCATTTT
TRBD1 TRBJ1-4 TRBV4-2 - CASSQRSGGREELFF TGTGCCAGCAGCCAAAGATCAGGGGGAAGAGAGGAACTGTTTTTT
- TRBJ1-4 TRBV19 - CASSFAPGQLNEKLFF TGTGCCAGTAGTTTTGCTCCGGGACAACTTAATGAAAAACTGTTTTTT
TRBD2 TRBJ2-3 TRBV5-1 - CASSLSGGGADTQYF TGCGCCAGCAGCTTAAGCGGGGGGGGCGCAGATACGCAGTATTTT
- TRBJ2-1 TRBV7-2 - CASSFLTDEQFF TGTGCCAGCAGCTTCCTAACGGATGAGCAGTTCTTC
TRBD1 TRBJ1-1 TRBV7-2 - CASSSSRGMNTEAFF TGTGCCAGCAGCTCCTCCAGGGGGATGAACACTGAAGCTTTCTTT
- TRBJ2-1 TRBV5-6 - CASSLGPQVRVEQFF TGTGCCAGCAGCTTGGGACCCCAAGTCAGGGTTGAGCAGTTCTTC
- TRBJ1-2 TRBV5-1 - CASSLASQGTGGYTF TGCGCCAGCAGCTTGGCCTCACAGGGAACGGGGGGCTACACCTTC
- TRBJ2-7 TRBV24-1 - CATSDIPGTPLGAPYEQYF TGTGCCACCAGTGATATCCCAGGGACACCCCTCGGGGCTCCCTACGAGCAGTACTTC
TRBD2 TRBJ2-3 TRBV2 - CASLRLASSTDTQYF TGTGCCAGCCTCAGACTAGCGAGCAGCACAGATACGCAGTATTTT
- TRBJ1-4 TRBV4-2 - CASSQGREGLKEKLFF TGTGCCAGCAGCCAAGGTCGAGAGGGTTTGAAAGAAAAACTGTTTTTT
TRBD1 TRBJ2-2 TRBV9 once CASSPRTGPGELFF TGTGCCAGCAGCCCTCGGACAGGCCCCGGGGAGCTGTTTTTT
- TRBJ1-5 TRBV21-1 - CASSKGQGASGNQPQHF TGTGCCAGCAGCAAAGGACAGGGGGCGAGTGGCAATCAGCCCCAGCATTTT
- TRBJ1-3 TRBV7-3 - CASSWLGRAGNTIYF TGTGCCAGCAGCTGGTTAGGCAGGGCAGGAAACACCATATATTTT
TRBD1 TRBJ1-4 TRBV27 - CASRGTGLGTNEKLFF TGTGCCAGCAGGGGGACAGGGCTAGGGACTAATGAAAAACTGTTTTTT
TRBD2 TRBJ2-7 TRBV28 - CASSFKRTSGRFGQYF TGTGCCAGCAGTTTCAAGAGGACTAGCGGGAGGTTCGGGCAGTACTTC
- TRBJ1-2 TRBV9 - CASSSSPYRSNYGYTF TGTGCCAGCAGTTCTAGTCCATACAGGTCTAACTATGGCTACACCTTC
- TRBJ2-1 TRBV6-2/TRBV6-3 - CASSDPGVRSYNEQFF TGTGCCAGCAGTGACCCAGGGGTCAGGTCCTACAATGAGCAGTTCTTC
TRBD1 TRBJ2-3 TRBV7-3 few CASSSDRGLTDTQYF TGTGCCAGCAGCTCTGACAGGGGGCTCACAGATACGCAGTATTTT
- TRBJ1-2 TRBV7-2 - CASSLPGRGRGYTF TGTGCCAGCAGCTTGCCAGGACGGGGTAGAGGCTACACCTTC
- TRBJ1-6 TRBV19 - CASSSRDNSPLHF TGTGCCAGTAGTTCCAGGGATAATTCACCCCTCCACTTT
TRBD1 TRBJ2-7 TRBV6-5 - CASRMDRPYEQYF TGTGCCAGCAGAATGGACAGGCCATACGAGCAGTACTTC
- TRBJ2-7 TRBV5-6 - CASSPPSTNYEQYF TGTGCCAGCAGCCCTCCTTCGACAAACTACGAGCAGTACTTC
TRBD2 TRBJ2-2 TRBV3-1/TRBV3-2 - CASSHPSGETGELFF TGTGCCAGCAGCCACCCTAGCGGGGAAACCGGGGAGCTGTTTTTT
- TRBJ1-5 TRBV6-5 - CASSSRRDQPQHF TGTGCCAGCAGCTCCCGACGGGATCAGCCCCAGCATTTT
TRBD1 TRBJ1-1 TRBV2 - CASSDRDGGEAFF TGTGCCAGCAGCGACAGGGACGGGGGTGAAGCTTTCTTT
- TRBJ1-4 TRBV10-2 - CASSEEGRVQEKLFF TGCGCCAGCAGTGAGGAGGGGAGGGTTCAGGAAAAACTGTTTTTT
TRBD1 TRBJ1-2 TRBV10-3 - CAISESTGENGYTF TGTGCCATCAGTGAGTCAACAGGGGAGAATGGCTACACCTTC
TRBD2 TRBJ2-1 TRBV6-4 - CASSLTSGRVNEQFF TGTGCCAGCAGCCTTACTAGCGGGAGGGTCAATGAGCAGTTCTTC